The 24 T cell receptor beta chains presented below share a single source sample, sequenced in a study of beta chain features in type 1 diabetes. TCRB transcripts that were expressed got sequenced, as all of the isolated RNA had been reverse transcribed. Clones were read by immunoSEQ multiplex PCR, and TCRdb kept only the in-frame ones, dropping some. The sample has about 450,000 clones; over 9.5% are singletons. Sequenced material: naive CD4+ T cells from blood. These receptor sequences come from a woman aged 18 to 35 in good health.

The chain links TRBV5-4 to TRBJ2-7; the D call may be TRBD1 or TRBD2 (5 bases each). The V end was cut by 3 bases, the J end by 7 bases, with 20 bases between. This CDR3 has 15 amino acids. Germline-derived CDR1 and CDR2 are SGHNT and YYREEE (reference sequence). This chain's CDR3 is CASSSHVGTSPEQYV. The CDR3 nucleotides read TGTGCCAGCAGCTCCCACGTCGGGACGTCTCCGGAGCAGTACGTC.

This clone came up a few times. The chain is built from TRBV27 and TRBJ2-3; D is undetermined. The CDR3 covers 17 residues. Trimming cost V 3 bases and J 6 bases, with 22 bases left between them. In germline, CDR1 is MNHEY, CDR2 SMNVEV (reference sequence). Here the CDR3 reads CASSFYGSPGRADTQYF. The CDR3 bases are TGTGCCAGCAGTTTCTACGGGTCACCCGGTCGTGCTGATACGCAGTATTTT.

This clone was detected only a few times. This rearrangement joins TRBV18 to TRBJ2-7; D is unclear. Per the germline V gene, CDR1 is KGHSH and CDR2 is LQKENI. The CDR3 spans 13 residues. The germline V and J ends were trimmed by 5 bases and 2 bases, with 10 bases remaining between them. The chain's CDR3 is CASSGQAAYEQYV. CDR3 in DNA: TGTGCCAGCTCAGGGCAGGCAGCCTACGAGCAGTACGTC.

Comment on this clone: Other DNA sequences in the same sample also yield this CDR3. The chain has TRBV9 and TRBJ1-2; the D is unclear. The length of the CDR3 is 12 residues. Trimming shortened V by 0 bases and J by 4 bases, and 4 bases separated the two germline ends. CDR1 SGDLS and CDR2 YYNGEE come from the germline V gene. CDR3 in DNA: TGTGCCAGCAGCGTAGCTGGCTATGGCTACACCTTC. Amino acids: CASSVAGYGYTF.

In its sample, this clone was seen a few times. This chain uses TRBV19 with TRBJ2-3; 8 nucleotides align to TRBD2. J lost 3 bases, V lost 7 bases, and 9 bases had no gene match. The CDR3 runs 15 residues. The germline CDR1 and CDR2 sequences are LNHDA and SQIVND (reference sequence). This chain's CDR3 is CASIRSAGVTDTQYF. CDR3 DNA sequence: TGTGCCAGTATTAGGTCAGCGGGAGTAACAGATACGCAGTATTTT.

Only a few counts were recorded for this clone. V gene TRBV29-1 combines with J gene TRBJ2-3; tentatively, D is TRBD1 (5 bases). The V end was cut by 3 bases, the J end by 2 bases, with 9 bases between. In germline, CDR1 is SQVTM, CDR2 ANQGSEA. The CDR3 totals 13 residues. The CDR3 region is CSVEQDITDTQYF. The CDR3, as DNA: TGCAGCGTTGAGCAGGACATCACAGATACGCAGTATTTT.

CDR3 amino acids: CASSSSTVYEQYV. CDR3 nucleotide sequence: TGTGCCAGCAGCTCGTCGACAGTCTACGAGCAGTACGTC. V and J are TRBV6-6 and TRBJ2-7; possibly TRBD1 for D (5 bases). Germline V CDR1 and CDR2: MNHNY, SVGAGI (reference sequence). The CDR3 runs to 13 residues. The germline V and J ends were trimmed by 6 bases and 3 bases, with 12 bases remaining between them.

This clone has just a few counts. The rearrangement links TRBV4-1 to TRBJ2-3, with D unresolved. The ends were cut back, 0 bases at V and 3 bases at J, with 7 bases in the middle. Looked up from germline, CDR1 is MGHRA and CDR2 is YSYEKL. CDR3 length equals 14 residues. The CDR3: CASSQELGTDTQYF. CDR3 nucleotides: TGCGCCAGCAGCCAAGAGCTAGGAACAGATACGCAGTATTTT.

This clone occurred once. This chain uses TRBV7-6 with TRBJ1-4; TRBD1 might be the D (5 bases). V dropped 2 bases and J dropped 12 bases, with 16 bases sitting between them. Germline-derived CDR1 and CDR2 are SGHVS and FNYEAQ. This CDR3 region has 14 residues. DNA for the CDR3: TGTGCCAGCAGCTTAATCCCCCATCAAGGGGAACTGTTTTTT. This sequence encodes CASSLIPHQGELFF.

Only a few counts were recorded for this clone. The chain has TRBV18 and TRBJ2-3, with D perhaps matching TRBD1 (5 bases). The V end was cut by 4 bases, the J end by 2 bases, with 7 bases between. Per the germline V gene, CDR1 is KGHSH and CDR2 is LQKENI. This CDR3 comprises 13 residues. The CDR3 coding sequence is TGTGCCAGCTCACAGGGGCCCACAGATACGCAGTATTTT. Protein: CASSQGPTDTQYF.

J is TRBJ1-2 and V is TRBV14; weak D call: TRBD1 (5 bases). The CDR3 extends over 15 amino acids. Trimming pared 2 bases from V and 4 bases from J, leaving 14 bases between. Looked up from germline, CDR1 is SGHDN and CDR2 is FVKESK. In DNA, the CDR3 is TGTGCCAGCAGCCAAATAGGGGCTGCGCCCTATGGCTACACCTTC. Translating it yields CASSQIGAAPYGYTF.

This clone turned up a few times. The rearrangement uses TRBV13 and TRBJ2-7; D possibly corresponds to TRBD2 (6 bases). Between the trimmed V and J ends, which lost 0 bases and 3 bases, there was a span of 12 bases. This CDR3 is 15 amino acids long. The germline V gene encodes CDR1 PRHDT and CDR2 FYEKMQ (reference sequence). CDR3 bases: TGTGCCAGCAGCTTAGGAGGAGGGCTTGGCTACGAGCAGTACGTC. The encoded protein is CASSLGGGLGYEQYV.

V is TRBV7-8 and J is TRBJ2-2, with 7 bases fitting TRBD1. Germline-derived CDR1 and CDR2 are SGHVS and FQNEAQ. This CDR3 region has 16 residues. Trimming cost V 7 bases and J 1 base; bases outside gene matches: 9. The CDR3 DNA reads as TGTGCCAGCAACCCTAGACGGACAGGGAACACCGGGGAGCTGTTTTTT. Protein sequence: CASNPRRTGNTGELFF.

V and J are TRBV27 and TRBJ1-1, with D hard to call. Trimming removed 2 bases at V and 3 bases at J, with 7 bases between. Germline V gives CDR1 MNHEY, CDR2 SMNVEV (reference sequence). This CDR3 is built from 13 residues. CDR3 sequence reads: CASSLRVDTEAFF. For the CDR3, the DNA is TGTGCCAGCAGTTTACGGGTGGACACTGAAGCTTTCTTT.

This clone was seen only a few times. CDR3 coding DNA: TGTGCCAGCAGCTTAGGCAGCGGAAGAGCCAGCGAGCAGTACTTC. Protein: CASSLGSGRASEQYF. The rearrangement links TRBV7-9 to TRBJ2-7; maybe TRBD2 (5 bases). The germline V and J ends were trimmed by 1 base and 6 bases, with 16 bases remaining between them. The CDR3 has 15 amino acids. CDR1 is SEHNR and CDR2 is FQNEAQ in the germline V gene (reference sequence).

The V gene is TRBV7-6, the J gene TRBJ2-6; D perhaps matches TRBD2 (5 bases). V lost 0 bases and J 0 bases, leaving 9 bases between the germline ends. The germline CDR1 and CDR2 sequences are SGHVS and FNYEAQ. CDR3 size: 17 residues. The CDR3 loop reads CASSLAPRGSGANVLTF. In DNA, the CDR3 is TGTGCCAGCAGCTTAGCCCCCCGGGGCTCTGGGGCCAACGTCCTGACTTTC.

This clone was picked up a small number of times. The chain is built from TRBV20-1 and TRBJ1-1, with D unresolved. Germline CDR1 DFQATT, CDR2 SNEGSKA (reference sequence). This CDR3 is 11 amino acids long. Trimming pared 4 bases from V and 1 base from J, leaving 4 bases between. The CDR3 region is CSAKRNTEAFF. CDR3 DNA sequence: TGCAGTGCTAAGAGGAACACTGAAGCTTTCTTT.

The chain combines TRBV2 with TRBJ2-2; D uncertain. Germline V gene lookup returns CDR1 SNHLY and CDR2 FYNNEI. With 5 bases removed from V and 0 bases from J, the gap between germline ends came to 4 bases. The CDR3 extends over 13 amino acids. This chain's CDR3 is CASSLANTGELFF. The CDR3, as DNA: TGTGCCAGCAGTTTAGCGAACACCGGGGAGCTGTTTTTT. The full variable domain, with the rest looked up from reference TRBV2 and TRBJ2-2, is EPEVTQTPSHQVTQMGQEVILRCVPISNHLYFYWYRQILGQKVEFLVSFYNNEISEKSEIFDDQFSVERPDGSNFTLKIRSTKLEDSAMYFCASSLANTGELFFGEGSRLTVL.

The rearrangement joins TRBV18 to TRBJ2-3, with D possibly being TRBD1 (5 bases). CDR3 length: 15 residues. With 2 bases removed from V and 1 base from J, the gap between germline ends came to 10 bases. Germline values: CDR1 KGHSH, CDR2 LQKENI. The CDR3 region is CASSPGLGGTDTQYF. DNA for the CDR3: TGTGCCAGCTCACCAGGGTTAGGGGGCACAGATACGCAGTATTTT.

This clone was counted only a few times. This chain joins TRBV27 and TRBJ1-1, with 8 bases identical to TRBD1. The germline V gene has CDR1 MNHEY and CDR2 SMNVEV (reference sequence). The V segment lost 5 bases and the J segment 7 bases; nucleotides outside the gene matches: 12. The CDR3 contains 15 residues. CDR3 in amino acids: CASSPSVDRAYEAFF. The CDR3 DNA reads as TGTGCCAGCAGTCCAAGCGTGGACAGGGCCTATGAAGCTTTCTTT.

There are a few counts of this clone. V and J are TRBV10-3 and TRBJ1-2, with a tentative D call TRBD1 (5 bases). Germline V CDR1 and CDR2: ENHRY, SYGVKD. CDR3 size: 14 residues. V was shortened by 0 bases and J by 8 bases, with 13 bases between the two germline ends. CDR3 DNA: TGTGCCATCAGTGAGTCCGCAGGGCGTTGGGGCTACACCTTC. Translating it yields CAISESAGRWGYTF.

This rearrangement joins TRBV2 to TRBJ1-6, with D tentatively TRBD1 (5 bases). Trimming stripped 11 bases from V and 5 bases from J, with 13 bases between. Germline loops: CDR1 SNHLY, CDR2 FYNNEI. The CDR3 runs 13 residues. The CDR3 loop reads CAGSRENNSPLHF. CDR3 sequence (DNA): TGTGCCGGAAGCAGGGAGAATAATTCACCCCTCCACTTT.

The table lists this clone with a few counts. The chain carries TRBV6-6 and TRBJ1-3; D is possibly TRBD1 (5 bases). This CDR3 has 13 amino acids. Germline V gives CDR1 MNHNY, CDR2 SVGAGI (reference sequence). V was clipped by 8 bases and J by 4 bases, with 12 bases between them. CDR3 residues: CASSRQNGNTIYF. In DNA, the CDR3 is TGTGCCAGCTCGCGACAGAACGGAAACACCATATATTTT.

The chain combines TRBV29-1 with TRBJ2-1; D may be TRBD1 (6 bases). CDR3 size: 16 residues. Germline V lookup: CDR1 SQVTM, CDR2 ANQGSEA. Trimming removed 7 bases from V and 4 bases from J, with 23 bases in between. The CDR3 DNA reads as TGCAGCGCCCCCCGTGCCGGGACACTCAGATACAATGAGCAGTTCTTC. Residues: CSAPRAGTLRYNEQFF.